One T cell receptor beta chain is described in this entry. Its antigen is currently unknown. Researchers used genomic DNA as the template to profile TCR beta VDJ and CDR3. TCRdb ran MiXCR on the reads and lists one entry per CDR3 protein. The top ten hold 0.82% of the sample, which has about 470,000 distinct CDR3 sequences, about a third seen once. The data were obtained in a study of CD8+CD57+ T cells in acquired aplastic anemia. Whole-study findings and limits: It was found that more than 25 CD8+ CDR3 sequences were shared between patients and controls.

All sequencing subjects had displayed CD8+CD57+ cell expansion on flow cytometry. The length of the CDR3 is 13 residues. J lost 5 bases, V lost 7 bases, and 4 bases had no gene match. Looked up from germline, CDR1 is SGHRS and CDR2 is YFSETQ. Material for sequencing was sorted CD4+, CD8+, or CD8+CD57+ T cells (not recorded which) from PBMCs. The chain has TRBV5-1 and TRBJ2-3, with 10 bases fitting TRBD1. This TCR derives from a human donor with aplastic anemia. The CDR3 DNA reads as TGCGCCAGCCAAGGACAGGGGGGAGATACGCAGTATTTT. It codes for CASQGQGGDTQYF.